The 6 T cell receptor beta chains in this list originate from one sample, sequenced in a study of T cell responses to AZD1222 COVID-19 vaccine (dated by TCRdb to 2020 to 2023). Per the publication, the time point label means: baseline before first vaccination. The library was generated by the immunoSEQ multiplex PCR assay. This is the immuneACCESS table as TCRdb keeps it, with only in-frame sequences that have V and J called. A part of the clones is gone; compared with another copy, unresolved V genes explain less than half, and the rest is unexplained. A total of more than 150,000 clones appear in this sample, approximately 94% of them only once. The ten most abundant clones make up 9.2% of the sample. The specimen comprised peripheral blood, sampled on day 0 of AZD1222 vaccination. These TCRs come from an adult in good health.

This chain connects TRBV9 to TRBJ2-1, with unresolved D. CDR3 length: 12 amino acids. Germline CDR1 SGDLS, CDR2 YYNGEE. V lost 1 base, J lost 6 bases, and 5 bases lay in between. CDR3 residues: CASSVTSNEQFF. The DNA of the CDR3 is TGTGCCAGCAGCGTAACCAGCAATGAGCAGTTCTTC.

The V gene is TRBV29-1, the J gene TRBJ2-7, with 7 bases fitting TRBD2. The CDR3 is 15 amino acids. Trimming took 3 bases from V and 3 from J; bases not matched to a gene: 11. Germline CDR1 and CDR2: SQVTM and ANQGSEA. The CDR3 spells CSVDGLEKGNYEQYF. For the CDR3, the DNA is TGCAGCGTTGACGGACTAGAAAAAGGGAACTACGAGCAGTACTTC.

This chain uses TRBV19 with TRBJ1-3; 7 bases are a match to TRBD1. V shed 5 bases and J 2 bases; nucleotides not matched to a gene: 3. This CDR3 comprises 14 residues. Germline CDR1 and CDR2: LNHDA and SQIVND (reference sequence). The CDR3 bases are TGTGCCAGTAGTCCAGGGGGTCCTGGAAACACCATATATTTT. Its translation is CASSPGGPGNTIYF.

For the CDR3, the DNA is TGTGCCAGCAGTTTGGACAGCTACGAGCAGTACTTC. Amino acid sequence: CASSLDSYEQYF. This chain joins TRBV6-5 and TRBJ2-7; D possibly corresponds to TRBD1 (6 bases). CDR3 length equals 12 residues. The V gene lost 4 bases and the J gene lost 3 bases, with 7 bases spanning the gap. Germline V lookup: CDR1 MNHEY, CDR2 SVGAGI.

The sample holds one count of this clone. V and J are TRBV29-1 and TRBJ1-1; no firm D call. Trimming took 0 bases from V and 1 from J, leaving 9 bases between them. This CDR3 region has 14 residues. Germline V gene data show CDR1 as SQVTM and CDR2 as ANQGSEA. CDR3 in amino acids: CSVEDEGWNTEAFF. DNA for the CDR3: TGCAGCGTTGAAGATGAGGGTTGGAACACTGAAGCTTTCTTT. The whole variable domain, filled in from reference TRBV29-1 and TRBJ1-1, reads SAVISQKPSRDICQRGTSLTIQCQVDSQVTMMFWYRQQPGQSLTLIATANQGSEATYESGFVIDKFPISRPNLTFSTLTVSNMSPEDSSIYLCSVEDEGWNTEAFFGQGTRLTVV.

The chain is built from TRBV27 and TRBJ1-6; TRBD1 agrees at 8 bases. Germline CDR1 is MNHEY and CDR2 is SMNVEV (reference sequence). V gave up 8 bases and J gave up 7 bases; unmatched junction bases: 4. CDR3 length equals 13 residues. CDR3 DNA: TGTGCCAGCCGGCAGGGGGCGAATTCACCCCTCCACTTT. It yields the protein CASRQGANSPLHF.